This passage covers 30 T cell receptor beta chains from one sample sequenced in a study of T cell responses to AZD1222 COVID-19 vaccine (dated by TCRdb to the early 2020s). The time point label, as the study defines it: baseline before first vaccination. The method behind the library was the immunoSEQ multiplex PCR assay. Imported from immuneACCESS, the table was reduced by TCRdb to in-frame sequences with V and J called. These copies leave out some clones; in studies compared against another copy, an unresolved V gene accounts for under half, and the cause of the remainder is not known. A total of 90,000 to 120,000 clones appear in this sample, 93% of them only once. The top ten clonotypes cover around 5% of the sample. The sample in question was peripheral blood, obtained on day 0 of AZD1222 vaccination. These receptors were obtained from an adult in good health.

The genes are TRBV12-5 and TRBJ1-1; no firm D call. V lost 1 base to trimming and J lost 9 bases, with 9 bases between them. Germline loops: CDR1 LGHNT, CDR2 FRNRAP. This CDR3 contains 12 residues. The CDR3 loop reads CASGLGPLKAFF. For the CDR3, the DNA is TGTGCTAGTGGTTTGGGGCCCTTGAAAGCTTTCTTT.

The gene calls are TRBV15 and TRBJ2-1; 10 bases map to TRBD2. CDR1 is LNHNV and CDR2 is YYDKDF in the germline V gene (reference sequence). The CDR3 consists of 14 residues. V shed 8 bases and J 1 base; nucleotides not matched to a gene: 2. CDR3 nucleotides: TGTGCCACCCGAGCGGGAGGGTCCTACAATGAGCAGTTCTTC. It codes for CATRAGGSYNEQFF.

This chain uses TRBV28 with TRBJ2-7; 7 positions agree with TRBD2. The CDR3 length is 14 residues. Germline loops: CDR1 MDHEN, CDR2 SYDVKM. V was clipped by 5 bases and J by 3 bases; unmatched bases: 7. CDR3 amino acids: CASSRLGGSYEQYF. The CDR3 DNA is TGTGCCAGCAGTCGTCTAGGCGGGAGCTACGAGCAGTACTTC.

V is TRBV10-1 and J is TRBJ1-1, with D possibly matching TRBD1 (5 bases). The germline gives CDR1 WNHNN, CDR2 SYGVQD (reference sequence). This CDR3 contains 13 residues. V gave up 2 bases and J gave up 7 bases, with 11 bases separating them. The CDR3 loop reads CASSEQGRGEAFF. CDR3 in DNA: TGCGCCAGCAGTGAGCAGGGACGGGGTGAAGCTTTCTTT.

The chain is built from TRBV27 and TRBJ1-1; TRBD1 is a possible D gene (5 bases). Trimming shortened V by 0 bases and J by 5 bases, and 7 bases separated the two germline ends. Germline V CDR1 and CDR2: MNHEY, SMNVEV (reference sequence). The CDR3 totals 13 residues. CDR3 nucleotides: TGTGCCAGCAGTTTATCGGGGGGGACTGAAGCTTTCTTT. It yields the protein CASSLSGGTEAFF.

This CDR3 reads CASSPPGRINEKLFF. The CDR3, as DNA: TGTGCCAGCAGCCCACCGGGACGGATCAATGAAAAACTGTTTTTT. This rearrangement joins TRBV5-8 to TRBJ1-4; D possibly corresponds to TRBD1 (5 bases). V was trimmed by 4 bases and J by 5 bases, leaving 15 bases between them. This CDR3 is built from 15 residues. Per germline, CDR1 SGHTS and CDR2 YDEGEE.

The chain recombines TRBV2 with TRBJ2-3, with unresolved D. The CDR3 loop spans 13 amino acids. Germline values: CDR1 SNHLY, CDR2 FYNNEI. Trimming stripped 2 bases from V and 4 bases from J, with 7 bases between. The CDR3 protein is CASSEYPADTQYF. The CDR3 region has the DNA TGTGCCAGCAGTGAATACCCCGCAGATACGCAGTATTTT. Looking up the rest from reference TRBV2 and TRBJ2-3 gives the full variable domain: EPEVTQTPSHQVTQMGQEVILRCVPISNHLYFYWYRQILGQKVEFLVSFYNNEISEKSEIFDDQFSVERPDGSNFTLKIRSTKLEDSAMYFCASSEYPADTQYFGPGTRLTVL.

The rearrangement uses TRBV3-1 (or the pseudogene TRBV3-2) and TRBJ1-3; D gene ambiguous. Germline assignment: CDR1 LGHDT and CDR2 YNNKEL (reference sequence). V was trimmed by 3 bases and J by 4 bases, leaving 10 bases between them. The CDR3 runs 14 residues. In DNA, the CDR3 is TGTGCCAGCAGCCACGGACTGAGGGGAAACACCATATATTTT. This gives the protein CASSHGLRGNTIYF.

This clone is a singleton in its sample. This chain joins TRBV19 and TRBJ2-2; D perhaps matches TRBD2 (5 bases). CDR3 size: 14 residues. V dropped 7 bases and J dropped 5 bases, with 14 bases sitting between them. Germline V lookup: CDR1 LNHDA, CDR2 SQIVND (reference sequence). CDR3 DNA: TGTGCCAGTACATTTACGGGAAGGACCGGGGAGCTGTTTTTT. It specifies CASTFTGRTGELFF.

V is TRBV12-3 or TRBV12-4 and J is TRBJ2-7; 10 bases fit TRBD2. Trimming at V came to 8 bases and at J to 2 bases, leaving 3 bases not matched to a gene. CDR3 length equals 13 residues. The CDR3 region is CASVTSGAYEQYF. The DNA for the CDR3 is TGTGCCAGCGTCACTAGCGGGGCCTACGAGCAGTACTTC.

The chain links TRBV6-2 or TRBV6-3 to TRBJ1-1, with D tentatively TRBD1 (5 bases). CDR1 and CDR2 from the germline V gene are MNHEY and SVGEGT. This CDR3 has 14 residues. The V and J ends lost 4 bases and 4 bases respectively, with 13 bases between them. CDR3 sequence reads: CASSSPGWATEAFF. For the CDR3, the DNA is TGTGCCAGCAGTTCCCCAGGGTGGGCCACTGAAGCTTTCTTT.

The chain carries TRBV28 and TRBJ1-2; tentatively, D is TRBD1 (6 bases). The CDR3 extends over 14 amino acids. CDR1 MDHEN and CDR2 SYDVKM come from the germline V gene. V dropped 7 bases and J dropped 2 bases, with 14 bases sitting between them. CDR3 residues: CASTSLGGNYGYTF. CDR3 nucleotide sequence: TGTGCCAGCACCTCCTTGGGGGGCAACTATGGCTACACCTTC.

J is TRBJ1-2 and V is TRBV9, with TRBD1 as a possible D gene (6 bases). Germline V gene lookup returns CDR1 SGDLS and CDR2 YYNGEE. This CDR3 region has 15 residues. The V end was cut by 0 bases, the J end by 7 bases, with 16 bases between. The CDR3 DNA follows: TGTGCCAGCAGCGTAGCTTATGGGGGCGCGACTGGCTACACCTTC. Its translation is CASSVAYGGATGYTF. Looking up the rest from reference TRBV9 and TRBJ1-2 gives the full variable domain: DSGVTQTPKHLITATGQRVTLRCSPRSGDLSVYWYQQSLDQGLQFLIQYYNGEERAKGNILERFSAQQFPDLHSELNLSSLELGDSALYFCASSVAYGGATGYTFGSGTRLTVV.

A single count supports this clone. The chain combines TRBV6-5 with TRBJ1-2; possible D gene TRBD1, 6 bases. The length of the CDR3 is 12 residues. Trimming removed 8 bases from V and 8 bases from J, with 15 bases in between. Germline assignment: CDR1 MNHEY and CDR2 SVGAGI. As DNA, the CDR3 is TGTGCCAGCTCCAAAGGGGGGTACGGCTACACCTTC. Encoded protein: CASSKGGYGYTF.

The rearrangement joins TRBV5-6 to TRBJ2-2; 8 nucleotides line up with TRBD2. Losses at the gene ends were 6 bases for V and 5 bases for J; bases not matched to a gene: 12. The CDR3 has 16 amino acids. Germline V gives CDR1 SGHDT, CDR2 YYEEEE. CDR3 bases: TGTGCCAGCATCCCCTACAGGGCTAGCGGGACCGGGGAGCTGTTTTTT. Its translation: CASIPYRASGTGELFF.

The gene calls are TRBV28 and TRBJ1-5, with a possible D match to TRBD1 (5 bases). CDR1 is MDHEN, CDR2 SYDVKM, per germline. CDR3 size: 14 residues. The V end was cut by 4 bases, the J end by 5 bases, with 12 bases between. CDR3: CASSSQGAYQPQHF. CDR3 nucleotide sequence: TGTGCCAGCAGTTCTCAGGGCGCCTATCAGCCCCAGCATTTT.

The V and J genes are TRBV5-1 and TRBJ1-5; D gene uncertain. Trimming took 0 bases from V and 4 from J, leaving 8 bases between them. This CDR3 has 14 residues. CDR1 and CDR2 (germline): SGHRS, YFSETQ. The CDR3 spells CASSLEGENQPQHF. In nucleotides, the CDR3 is TGCGCCAGCAGCTTGGAGGGTGAGAATCAGCCCCAGCATTTT.

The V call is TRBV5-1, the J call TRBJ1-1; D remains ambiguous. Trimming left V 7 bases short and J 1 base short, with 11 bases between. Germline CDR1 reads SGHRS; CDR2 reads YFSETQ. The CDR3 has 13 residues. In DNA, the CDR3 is TGCGCCAGCTCCCCTTCCGGGAACACTGAAGCTTTCTTT. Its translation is CASSPSGNTEAFF. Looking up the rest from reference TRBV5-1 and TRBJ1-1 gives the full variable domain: KAGVTQTPRYLIKTRGQQVTLSCSPISGHRSVSWYQQTPGQGLQFLFEYFSETQRNKGNFPGRFSGRQFSNSRSEMNVSTLELGDSALYLCASSPSGNTEAFFGQGTRLTVV.

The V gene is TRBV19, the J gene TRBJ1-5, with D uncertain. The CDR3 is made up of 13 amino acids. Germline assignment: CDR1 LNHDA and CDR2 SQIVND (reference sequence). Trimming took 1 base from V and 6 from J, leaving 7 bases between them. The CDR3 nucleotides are TGTGCCAGTAGTATAGGGGAATTTCAGCCCCAGCATTTT. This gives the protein CASSIGEFQPQHF.

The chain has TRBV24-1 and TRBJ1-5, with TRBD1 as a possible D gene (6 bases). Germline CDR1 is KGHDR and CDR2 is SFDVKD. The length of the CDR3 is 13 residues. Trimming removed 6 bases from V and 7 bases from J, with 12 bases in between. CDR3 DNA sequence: TGTGCCACCAGTTACAGGGAGGCCCAGCCCCAGCATTTT. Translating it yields CATSYREAQPQHF.

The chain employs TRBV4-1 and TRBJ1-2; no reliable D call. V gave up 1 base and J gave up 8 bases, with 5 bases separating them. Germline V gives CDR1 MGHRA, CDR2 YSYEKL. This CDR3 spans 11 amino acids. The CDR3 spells CASSQAGGYTF. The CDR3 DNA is TGCGCCAGCAGCCAAGCGGGAGGCTACACCTTC.

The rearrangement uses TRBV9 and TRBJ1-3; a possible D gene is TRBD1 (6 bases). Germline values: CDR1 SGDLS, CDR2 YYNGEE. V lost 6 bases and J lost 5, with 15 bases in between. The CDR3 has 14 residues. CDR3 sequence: CASNPEGGRNTIYF. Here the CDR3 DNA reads TGTGCCAGCAACCCTGAGGGGGGGCGAAACACCATATATTTT.

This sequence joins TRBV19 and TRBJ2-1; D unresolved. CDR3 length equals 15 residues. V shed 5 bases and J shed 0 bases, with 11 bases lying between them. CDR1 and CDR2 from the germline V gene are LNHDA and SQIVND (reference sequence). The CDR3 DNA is TGTGCCAGTAGTCAGACCGTTAGCTCCTACAATGAGCAGTTCTTC. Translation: CASSQTVSSYNEQFF. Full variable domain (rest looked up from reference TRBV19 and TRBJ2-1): DGGITQSPKYLFRKEGQNVTLSCEQNLNHDAMYWYRQDPGQGLRLIYYSQIVNDFQKGDIAEGYSVSREKKESFPLTVTSAQKNPTAFYLCASSQTVSSYNEQFFGPGTRLTVL.

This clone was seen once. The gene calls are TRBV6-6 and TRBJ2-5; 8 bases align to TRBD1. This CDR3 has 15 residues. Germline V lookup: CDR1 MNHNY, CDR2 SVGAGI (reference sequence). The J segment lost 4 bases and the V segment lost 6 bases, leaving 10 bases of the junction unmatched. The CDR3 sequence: CASSPGQEAGETQYF. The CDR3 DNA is TGTGCCAGCAGCCCGGGACAGGAGGCAGGAGAGACCCAGTACTTC.

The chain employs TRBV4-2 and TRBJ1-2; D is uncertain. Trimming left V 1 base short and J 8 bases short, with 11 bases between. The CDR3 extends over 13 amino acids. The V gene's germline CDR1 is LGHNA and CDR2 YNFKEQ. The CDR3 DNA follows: TGTGCCAGCAGCCAAGTCGTAGGGATCGGCTACACCTTC. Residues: CASSQVVGIGYTF.

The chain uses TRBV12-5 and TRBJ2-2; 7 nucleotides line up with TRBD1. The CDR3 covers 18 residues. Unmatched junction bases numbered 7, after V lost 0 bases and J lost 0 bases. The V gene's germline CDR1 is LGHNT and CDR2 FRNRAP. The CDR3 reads CASGLVLGTASNTGELFF. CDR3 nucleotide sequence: TGTGCTAGTGGTTTGGTACTTGGGACAGCTTCGAACACCGGGGAGCTGTTTTTT.

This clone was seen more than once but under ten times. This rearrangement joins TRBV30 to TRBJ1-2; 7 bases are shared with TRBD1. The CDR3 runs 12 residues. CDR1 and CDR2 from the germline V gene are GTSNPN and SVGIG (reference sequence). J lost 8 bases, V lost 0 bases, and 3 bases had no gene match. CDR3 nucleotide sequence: TGTGCCTGGAGTGTAGGGGGCGGAGGCTACACCTTC. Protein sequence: CAWSVGGGGYTF. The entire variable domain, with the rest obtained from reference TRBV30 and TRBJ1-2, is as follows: SQTIHQWPATLVQPVGSPLSLECTVEGTSNPNLYWYRQAAGRGLQLLFYSVGIGQISSEVPQNLSASRPQDRQFILSSKKLLLSDSGFYLCAWSVGGGGYTFGSGTRLTVV.

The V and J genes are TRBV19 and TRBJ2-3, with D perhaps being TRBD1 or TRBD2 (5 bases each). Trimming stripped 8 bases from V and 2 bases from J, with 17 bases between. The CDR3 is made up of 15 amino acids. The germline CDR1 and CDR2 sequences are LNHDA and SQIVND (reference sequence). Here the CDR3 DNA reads TGTGCCAGTGGGGGAGCCGGGACCTCCACAGATACGCAGTATTTT. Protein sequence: CASGGAGTSTDTQYF.

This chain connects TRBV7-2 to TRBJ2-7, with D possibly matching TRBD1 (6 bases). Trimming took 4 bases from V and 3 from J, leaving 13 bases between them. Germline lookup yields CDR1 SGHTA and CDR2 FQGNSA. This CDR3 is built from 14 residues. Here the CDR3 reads CASSSVSTGYEQYF. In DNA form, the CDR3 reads TGTGCCAGCAGCTCGGTCTCGACAGGCTACGAGCAGTACTTC.

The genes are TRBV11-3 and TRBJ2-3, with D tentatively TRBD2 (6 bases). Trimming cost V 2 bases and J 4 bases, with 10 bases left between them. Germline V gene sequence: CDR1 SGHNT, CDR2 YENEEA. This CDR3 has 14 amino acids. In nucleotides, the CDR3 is TGTGCCAGCAGCTTAACGCGGGACGCAGATACGCAGTATTTT. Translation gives CASSLTRDADTQYF.